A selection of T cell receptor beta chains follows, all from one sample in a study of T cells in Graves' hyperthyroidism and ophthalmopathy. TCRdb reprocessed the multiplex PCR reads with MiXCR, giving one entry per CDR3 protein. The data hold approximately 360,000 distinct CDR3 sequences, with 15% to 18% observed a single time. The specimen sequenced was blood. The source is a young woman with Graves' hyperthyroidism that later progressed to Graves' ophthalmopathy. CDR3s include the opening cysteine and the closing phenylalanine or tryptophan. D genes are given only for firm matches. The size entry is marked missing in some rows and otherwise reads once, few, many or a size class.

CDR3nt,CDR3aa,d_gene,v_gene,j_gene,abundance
TGTGCCAGCAGTCCTCCGACAGGGGATGGTCAGCCCCAGCATTTT,CASSPPTGDGQPQHF,TRBD1,TRBV28,TRBJ1-5,NA
TGTGCCAGCGGCTTACAGGGAGAGGAGACCCAGTACTTC,CASGLQGEETQYF,NA,TRBV7-8,TRBJ2-5,NA
TGTGCCAGCAGCCCCCAAGGGACTAGCGGGTTTGTGAGCTCCTACGAGCAGTACTTC,CASSPQGTSGFVSSYEQYF,TRBD2,TRBV3-1,TRBJ2-7,many
TGTGCCAGCAGTCCTTTCAGGAACACCGGGGAGCTGTTTTTT,CASSPFRNTGELFF,NA,TRBV27,TRBJ2-2,NA
TGTGCCAGCAGTGAAGCGACCCCGGGACAGGGGGACTACGAGCAGTACTTC,CASSEATPGQGDYEQYF,TRBD1,TRBV2,TRBJ2-7,NA
TGCGCCAGCAGCTTTTCTAGCCCCGGGGAGCTGTTTTTT,CASSFSSPGELFF,NA,TRBV5-1,TRBJ2-2,many
TGTGCCAGCAATCCGGGACTAGCGGGCTCCTGGGGTTACAATGAGCAGTTCTTC,CASNPGLAGSWGYNEQFF,TRBD2,TRBV27,TRBJ2-1,many
TGTGCCAGCAGCTTAACCGGGACAGTCGCTAACTATGGCTACACCTTC,CASSLTGTVANYGYTF,TRBD1,TRBV4-2,TRBJ1-2,NA
TGCGCCAGCAGCCAAGAAGGAGGCAGGGGGCGAAACACCATATATTTT,CASSQEGGRGRNTIYF,TRBD1,TRBV4-1,TRBJ1-3,few
TGTGCCAGCAGCCTTACGCGGGAGACAGATACGCAGTATTTT,CASSLTRETDTQYF,TRBD2,TRBV5-5,TRBJ2-3,many
TGTGCCAGCAGCTCGCCGGGACAGGGGAACACCATATATTTT,CASSSPGQGNTIYF,TRBD1,TRBV7-9,TRBJ1-3,NA
TGTGCCAGCAGCCCTAGCGGGACAGGGGGACGAAAACTGTTTTTT,CASSPSGTGGRKLFF,TRBD1,TRBV7-2,TRBJ1-4,NA
TGCGCCAGCAGCTTTACAGGGCTCCAAGAGACCCAGTACTTC,CASSFTGLQETQYF,NA,TRBV4-1,TRBJ2-5,few
TGCAGTGCTAGGTCAAGGGGGGTAAGCGGTACGCAGTATTTT,CSARSRGVSGTQYF,NA,TRBV20-1,TRBJ2-3,NA
TGTGCCAGCAGTTTTTCTCTAGCGGGAGGGCCGGGGGAGCAGTACTTC,CASSFSLAGGPGEQYF,TRBD2,TRBV28,TRBJ2-7,many
TGCAGCGTACGACAAGCCCACACTGAAGCTTTCTTT,CSVRQAHTEAFF,NA,TRBV29-1,TRBJ1-1,many
TGCAGTGCTAGAAGGGCTGCGCCCACCACCGGGGAGCTGTTTTTT,CSARRAAPTTGELFF,NA,TRBV20-1,TRBJ2-2,many
TGCGCCAGCAGCCAGGGAGCGGGCCGCTCCTACGAGCAGTACTTC,CASSQGAGRSYEQYF,NA,TRBV4-1,TRBJ2-7,few
TGTGCCAGCAGCCCAGGGCGCTCAGATACGCAGTATTTT,CASSPGRSDTQYF,NA,TRBV7-3,TRBJ2-3,many
TGCAGTGCCGGTAGCGTAGGGGGGGGAGAGACCCAGTACTTC,CSAGSVGGGETQYF,NA,TRBV20-1,TRBJ2-5,NA
TGTGCCAGCAATGGAGGGAGGTACGAGCAGTACTTC,CASNGGRYEQYF,NA,TRBV2,TRBJ2-7,many
TGCAGTGCTCCCACGGCCCTTCCCGCCTACGAGCAGTACTTC,CSAPTALPAYEQYF,NA,TRBV20-1,TRBJ2-7,few
TGCGCCAGCAGCTTGGGAACAGGGATTGAGGAAAAACTGTTTTTT,CASSLGTGIEEKLFF,NA,TRBV5-1,TRBJ1-4,NA
TGCAGTGCTAAACCTCGTAGCGGGAGTGGGTACAATGAGCAGTTCTTC,CSAKPRSGSGYNEQFF,TRBD2,TRBV20-1,TRBJ2-1,many
TGTGCCAGCAGTGAAAACCCCAGCCTAGCTGAGCAGTTCTTC,CASSENPSLAEQFF,NA,TRBV2,TRBJ2-1,many
TGCGCCAGCAGCTTGGTTAGGTGGGGAAGCCAAGAGACCCAGTACTTC,CASSLVRWGSQETQYF,NA,TRBV5-1,TRBJ2-5,many
TGTGCCAGCAGCTCCCTCCTAGGCAATACGGACCCCCGGAGCTATGGCTACACCTTC,CASSSLLGNTDPRSYGYTF,NA,TRBV7-9,TRBJ1-2,NA
TGTGCCAGCTCGCTCAACCTGGGACAGGACAATTCACCCCTCCACTTT,CASSLNLGQDNSPLHF,TRBD1,TRBV18,TRBJ1-6,few
TGTGCCAGCAGCCTCCGGCGAGCGGGATCCACAGATACGCAGTATTTT,CASSLRRAGSTDTQYF,TRBD2,TRBV5-6,TRBJ2-3,NA
TGCAGTGCCCGGGACAGCGGTTCTTCCTACGAGCAGTACTTC,CSARDSGSSYEQYF,TRBD1,TRBV20-1,TRBJ2-7,many
TGTGCCAGCAGCCAAGAAGATTGGCTAGGCTACAATGAGCAGTTCTTC,CASSQEDWLGYNEQFF,NA,TRBV14,TRBJ2-1,few
TGCGCCAGCAACCGACAGGTGCCCACAGATACGCAGTATTTT,CASNRQVPTDTQYF,NA,TRBV5-1,TRBJ2-3,NA
TGTGCCAGCGTCTCCGGGACAGGGGGCAAAGGGTCCTACAATGAGCAGTTCTTC,CASVSGTGGKGSYNEQFF,TRBD1,TRBV6-2/TRBV6-3,TRBJ2-1,few
TGTGCCAGCAGTTTCAACCTAGGGACAACTAATGAAAAACTGTTTTTT,CASSFNLGTTNEKLFF,NA,TRBV12-3/TRBV12-4,TRBJ1-4,NA
TGTGCCAGCAGCCCGACAGGGAATCAGATCTATGGCTACACCTTC,CASSPTGNQIYGYTF,TRBD1,TRBV12-3/TRBV12-4,TRBJ1-2,many
TGTGCCAGCAGTTCAAGGGACAGAGATGAAAAACTGTTTTTT,CASSSRDRDEKLFF,TRBD1,TRBV12-3/TRBV12-4,TRBJ1-4,many
TGCGCCAGCATCGTCCCCCGGGACAGGGCCTCCTACGAGCAGTACTTC,CASIVPRDRASYEQYF,TRBD1,TRBV10-1,TRBJ2-7,NA
TGTGCCTGGAGTGCGGGACATAGCTCTGGAAACACCATATATTTT,CAWSAGHSSGNTIYF,NA,TRBV30,TRBJ1-3,few
TGCAGTGCTAGGCAGGGTGGTCAGCCCCAGCATTTT,CSARQGGQPQHF,NA,TRBV20-1,TRBJ1-5,many
TGCAGTGCTACCCCTTTTAGCGGGAGCTCCTACGAGCAGTACTTC,CSATPFSGSSYEQYF,TRBD2,TRBV20-1,TRBJ2-7,many
TGTGCCAGCAGCCAGTCTGGGGTCGCCGGGGAGCTGTTTTTT,CASSQSGVAGELFF,NA,TRBV9,TRBJ2-2,NA
TGCGCCAGCAGCCAAGGCCGAACAGGGTTGCGAGAGACCCAGTACTTC,CASSQGRTGLRETQYF,NA,TRBV4-1,TRBJ2-5,NA
TGTGCCAGCACCGTGGGACTAGCGCTTACAGATACGCAGTATTTT,CASTVGLALTDTQYF,TRBD2,TRBV28,TRBJ2-3,many
TGTGCCAGCAGTTTATGGACTAGCGGGAGGTCCTCCTACGAGCAGTACTTC,CASSLWTSGRSSYEQYF,TRBD2,TRBV28,TRBJ2-7,many
TGCGCCAGCAGAGCAGGGAGATCCGGGGAGACCCAGTACTTC,CASRAGRSGETQYF,NA,TRBV5-1,TRBJ2-5,few
TGCGCCAGCAGCCGGGGACAGAGCCAAGAGACCCAGTACTTC,CASSRGQSQETQYF,TRBD1,TRBV5-1,TRBJ2-5,few
TGTGCCAGCTCGACTGTTAACACCGGGGAGCTGTTTTTT,CASSTVNTGELFF,NA,TRBV18,TRBJ2-2,NA
TGTGCCAGCAGCACGACTAGCGGGGGGTTTGGCGAGCAGTACTTC,CASSTTSGGFGEQYF,TRBD2,TRBV14,TRBJ2-7,NA